Below are 13 T cell receptor beta chains sequenced from a single sample in a study of CD8+CD57+ T cells in acquired aplastic anemia. Genomic DNA was employed as the template in profiling TCR beta VDJ and CDR3. Each CDR3 protein gets one entry after TCRdb re-called the reads with MiXCR. The data hold 100,000 to 150,000 distinct CDR3 sequences, with about 40% observed a single time. Selection for sequencing was limited to patients who had shown CD8+CD57+ cell expansion by flow cytometry. Input material: sorted CD4+, CD8+, or CD8+CD57+ T cells (not recorded which) from PBMCs. Receptors were obtained from a human donor with aplastic anemia.

The chain employs TRBV11-1 and TRBJ2-7; a weak D match, TRBD1 (7 bases). Per germline, CDR1 SGHAT and CDR2 FQDESV (reference sequence). Trimming removed 1 base from V and 4 bases from J, with 17 bases in between. CDR3 length: 16 amino acids. The CDR3 DNA sequence: TGTGCCAGCAGCTTAGAGTTGACAGGGACTGGGTACGAGCAGTACTTC. Amino acids: CASSLELTGTGYEQYF.

CDR3 coding DNA: TGTGCCAGCAGCGAAGGGACAGCCAGTCACTATGGCTACACCTTC. As protein: CASSEGTASHYGYTF. The chain is built from TRBV7-8 and TRBJ1-2, with 7 bases lining up with TRBD1. The germline V gene has CDR1 SGHVS and CDR2 FQNEAQ. The CDR3 contains 15 residues. V dropped 5 bases and J dropped 3; count of bases not matched to a gene: 9.

The chain employs TRBV12-3 or TRBV12-4 and TRBJ1-1, with a tentative D call TRBD1 (5 bases). The CDR3 is 15 amino acids. V lost 5 bases and J lost 0, with 13 bases in between. CDR3 sequence (DNA): TGTGCCAGCAGTCTCGGGGGTACCATGAACACTGAAGCTTTCTTT. It is translated as CASSLGGTMNTEAFF.

This clonotype was counted ten times or more. The rearrangement links TRBV7-2 to TRBJ2-5, with D unclear. V gave up 1 base and J gave up 2 bases, with 11 bases separating them. The CDR3 is made up of 15 amino acids. The germline CDR1 and CDR2 sequences are SGHTA and FQGNSA. The CDR3 DNA sequence: TGTGCCAGCAGCTTAGATAACGGGCGTCAAGAGACCCAGTACTTC. This encodes CASSLDNGRQETQYF.

This rearrangement joins TRBV5-1 to TRBJ2-3; D is perhaps TRBD1 or TRBD2 (7 bases each). The V and J ends lost 4 bases and 4 bases respectively, with 16 bases between them. This CDR3 spans 15 amino acids. The germline V gene encodes CDR1 SGHRS and CDR2 YFSETQ. As DNA, the CDR3 is TGCGCCAGCAGCCCAGGGGGGGCCCTGCCAGATACGCAGTATTTT. As protein: CASSPGGALPDTQYF.

This clonotype showed up many times. The rearrangement uses TRBV10-3 and TRBJ2-6; 7 positions agree with TRBD2. CDR3 length: 19 residues. J was trimmed by 0 bases and V by 0 bases; bases with no gene match: 8. Germline lookup yields CDR1 ENHRY and CDR2 SYGVKD. The CDR3, as DNA: TGTGCCATCAGTGAGTCGAAGGGAGGGCGGGGCTCTGGGGCCAACGTCCTGACTTTC. The encoded protein is CAISESKGGRGSGANVLTF.

The rearrangement links TRBV25-1 to TRBJ2-3, with a weak D call TRBD1 (6 bases). The germline gives CDR1 MGHDK, CDR2 SYGVNS. Between the trimmed V and J ends, which lost 3 bases and 0 bases, there was a span of 13 bases. The CDR3 has 16 amino acids. The CDR3 DNA reads TGTGCCAGCAGTGAGTGGACAGTAGCTAGCACAGATACGCAGTATTTT. Translation gives CASSEWTVASTDTQYF.

The sample holds many counts of this clonotype. The J gene is TRBJ2-4, the V gene TRBV4-1; D not resolved. Germline CDR1 reads MGHRA; CDR2 reads YSYEKL. The CDR3 sequence is 13 residues long. Between the trimmed V and J ends, which lost 0 bases and 13 bases, there was a span of 13 bases. Here the CDR3 DNA reads TGCGCCAGCAGCCAAGAGGCATTTGCAGGACAGTACTTC. Amino acids: CASSQEAFAGQYF.

The chain couples TRBV6-5 to TRBJ2-7, with D possibly being TRBD2 (6 bases). Trimming removed 4 bases from V and 1 base from J, with 20 bases in between. CDR1 and CDR2 (germline): MNHEY, SVGAGI. This CDR3 is built from 17 residues. CDR3 in amino acids: CASSWDFGTRGSYEQYF. CDR3 sequence (DNA): TGTGCCAGCAGTTGGGATTTTGGGACCCGGGGGTCCTACGAGCAGTACTTC.

As DNA, the CDR3 is TGTGCCAGCAGTGCGACCGGGACAGGGGGCAATCAGCCCCAGCATTTT. It codes for CASSATGTGGNQPQHF. V and J are TRBV2 and TRBJ1-5; 10 bases agree with TRBD1. This CDR3 comprises 16 residues. The germline V gene has CDR1 SNHLY and CDR2 FYNNEI. Unmatched junction bases numbered 5, after V lost 4 bases and J lost 2 bases.

This clonotype was found a few times. This may stem from a read error, because a much larger clone lies one nucleotide away. This chain connects TRBV10-3 to TRBJ2-1; tentative D call: TRBD2 (6 bases). This CDR3 is 14 amino acids long. Germline values: CDR1 ENHRY, CDR2 SYGVKD. The CDR3 reads CASSTGEGAYEQFF. The CDR3 bases are TGTGCCAGCAGTACGGGGGAAGGTGCCTACGAGCAGTTCTTC.

The chain carries TRBV6-1 and TRBJ2-7; the D gene is possibly TRBD1 (6 bases). The germline gives CDR1 MNHNS, CDR2 SASEGT. V gave up 6 bases and J gave up 2 bases, with 17 bases separating them. The CDR3 length is 15 residues. The CDR3 DNA reads as TGTGCCAGCAGCTCGGCAGGGACATCCACCTACGAGCAGTACTTC. Translated, it gives CASSSAGTSTYEQYF.

The chain combines TRBV6-6 with TRBJ1-4; D may be TRBD1 (6 bases). Trimming removed 0 bases at V and 8 bases at J, with 19 bases between. Looked up from germline, CDR1 is MNHNY and CDR2 is SVGAGI (reference sequence). CDR3 size: 17 residues. In nucleotides, the CDR3 is TGTGCCAGCAGTTACTCCGGAGCGGGGGCTGGAGGGGAAAAACTGTTTTTT. This translates into CASSYSGAGAGGEKLFF.